A single sample gave rise to the 27 T cell receptor beta chains below, sequenced in a study of Ad26.COV2.S vaccination and SARS-CoV-2 variants. The treatment here: about 20 received Ad26.COV2.S at low or high dose, single or two shots; 5 received placebo; per-sample allocation not given. The samples date from day 63 after the first vaccine or placebo injection. Method: immunoSEQ multiplex PCR; TCRdb's copy keeps in-frame clones and lacks some. The table records roughly 700,000 clones, 89% of them present only once. Sequencing used peripheral blood, obtained in a trial of Ad26.COV2.S vaccine versus placebo. The receptor source for this set is a person between 18 and 59 years old who received the Ad26.COV2.S COVID-19 vaccine or a placebo.

This clone has only one observation. J is TRBJ1-2 and V is TRBV7-2; weak D call: TRBD1 (5 bases). The V and J ends lost 8 bases and 3 bases respectively, with 28 bases between them. Per germline, CDR1 SGHTA and CDR2 FQGNSA. The CDR3 contains 18 residues. CDR3 protein: CASSRRREGRLFHYGYTF. CDR3 bases: TGTGCCAGCTCCCGCCGTAGGGAGGGGCGCCTTTTTCACTATGGCTACACCTTC.

The CDR3 protein is CASSPQYSGRSAGANVLTF. CDR3 nucleotide sequence: TGTGCCAGCTCACCCCAGTACTCGGGCCGATCCGCAGGGGCCAACGTCCTGACTTTC. The rearrangement uses TRBV18 and TRBJ2-6, with D unclear. The germline V gene encodes CDR1 KGHSH and CDR2 LQKENI. The CDR3 is 19 residues long. V lost 3 bases and J 4 bases, leaving 22 bases between the germline ends. The entire variable domain, with the rest obtained from reference TRBV18 and TRBJ2-6, is as follows: NAGVMQNPRHLVRRRGQEARLRCSPMKGHSHVYWYRQLPEEGLKFMVYLQKENIIDESGMPKERFSAEFPKEGPSILRIQQVVRGDSAAYFCASSPQYSGRSAGANVLTFGAGSRLTVL.

This chain uses TRBV27 with TRBJ2-2; maybe TRBD2 (5 bases). Germline lookup yields CDR1 MNHEY and CDR2 SMNVEV (reference sequence). This CDR3 comprises 16 residues. Trimming took 4 bases from V and 2 from J, leaving 14 bases between them. In DNA form, the CDR3 reads TGTGCCAGCAGTTCTGCGTCTAGCAGAAACACCGGGGAGCTGTTTTTT. This encodes CASSSASSRNTGELFF.

The rearrangement uses TRBV15 and TRBJ2-3; 8 bases are a match to TRBD2. The length of the CDR3 is 14 residues. V lost 5 bases and J lost 2; bases outside the gene matches: 3. The germline gives CDR1 LNHNV, CDR2 YYDKDF (reference sequence). The CDR3 is CATSLGGDTDTQYF. The CDR3 DNA reads TGTGCCACCAGCCTCGGGGGGGACACAGATACGCAGTATTTT.

The chain carries TRBV6-6 and TRBJ1-5, with D hard to call. The CDR3 extends over 12 amino acids. Germline CDR1 reads MNHNY; CDR2 reads SVGAGI (reference sequence). The V end was cut by 4 bases, the J end by 5 bases, with 6 bases between. The CDR3, as DNA: TGTGCCAGCAGTTTCGCCGATCAGCCCCAGCATTTT. Its protein is CASSFADQPQHF.

The rearrangement joins TRBV5-5 to TRBJ2-7, with a possible D match to TRBD1 (5 bases). There are 13 residues in the CDR3. Between the trimmed V and J ends, which lost 0 bases and 5 bases, there was a span of 9 bases. Germline loops: CDR1 SGHKS, CDR2 YYEKEE (reference sequence). In DNA form, the CDR3 reads TGTGCCAGCAGCTTGGGACAGTACGACGAGCAGTACTTC. It encodes CASSLGQYDEQYF. The complete variable domain, with remaining parts taken from reference TRBV5-5 and TRBJ2-7, reads DAGVTQSPTHLIKTRGQQVTLRCSPISGHKSVSWYQQVLGQGPQFIFQYYEKEERGRGNFPDRFSARQFPNYSSELNVNALLLGDSALYLCASSLGQYDEQYFGPGTRLTVT.

V and J are TRBV27 and TRBJ2-3; tentative D call: TRBD1 (5 bases). The germline V gene has CDR1 MNHEY and CDR2 SMNVEV (reference sequence). The CDR3 extends over 15 amino acids. Trimming shortened V by 2 bases and J by 6 bases, and 15 bases separated the two germline ends. The CDR3 DNA reads TGTGCCAGCAGTTTAGGTAGGGGAAGTGTGGATACGCAGTATTTT. This encodes CASSLGRGSVDTQYF.

This chain uses TRBV27 with TRBJ1-1; D is perhaps TRBD1 (5 bases). The V and J ends lost 3 bases and 8 bases respectively, with 10 bases between them. Looked up from germline, CDR1 is MNHEY and CDR2 is SMNVEV (reference sequence). CDR3 size: 12 residues. CDR3 amino acids: CASSFRQGEAFF. Written as DNA, the CDR3 is TGTGCCAGCAGTTTCCGTCAGGGAGAAGCTTTCTTT.

The chain recombines TRBV2 with TRBJ2-1; D ambiguous. Germline V CDR1 and CDR2: SNHLY, FYNNEI. This CDR3 spans 9 amino acids. Trimming removed 6 bases from V and 10 bases from J, with 4 bases in between. CDR3 region: CASRNEQFF. DNA of the CDR3: TGTGCCAGCAGGAACGAGCAGTTCTTC.

The CDR3 region is CASSRDTGELFF. The CDR3 DNA reads TGTGCCAGCAGCCGGGACACCGGGGAGCTGTTTTTT. The rearrangement joins TRBV9 to TRBJ2-2; D is uncertain. Trimming cost V 4 bases and J 3 bases, with 4 bases left between them. The CDR3 covers 12 residues. Germline loops: CDR1 SGDLS, CDR2 YYNGEE.

The chain employs TRBV19 and TRBJ1-3, with unresolved D. The CDR3 length is 13 residues. The germline V gene encodes CDR1 LNHDA and CDR2 SQIVND (reference sequence). V was cut by 5 bases and J by 0 bases, with 5 bases left in between. CDR3 DNA sequence: TGTGCCAGTAGTCACCCCTCTGGAAACACCATATATTTT. It translates to CASSHPSGNTIYF.

The gene calls are TRBV9 and TRBJ2-7; 8 bases match TRBD2. With 4 bases clipped from V and 3 bases from J, the junction kept 9 bases outside the gene matches. Germline V lookup: CDR1 SGDLS, CDR2 YYNGEE. The CDR3 contains 15 residues. The CDR3: CASSPGGRINYEQYF. The CDR3 region has the DNA TGTGCCAGCAGCCCGGGGGGGCGGATTAACTACGAGCAGTACTTC.

The rearrangement uses TRBV5-1 and TRBJ2-3; D is ambiguous. Germline loops: CDR1 SGHRS, CDR2 YFSETQ. CDR3 length: 13 residues. Trimming removed 3 bases from V and 4 bases from J, with 9 bases in between. The CDR3 DNA sequence: TGCGCCAGCAGCTCACAAGTTTCAGATACGCAGTATTTT. It specifies CASSSQVSDTQYF. Looking up the rest from reference TRBV5-1 and TRBJ2-3 gives the full variable domain: KAGVTQTPRYLIKTRGQQVTLSCSPISGHRSVSWYQQTPGQGLQFLFEYFSETQRNKGNFPGRFSGRQFSNSRSEMNVSTLELGDSALYLCASSSQVSDTQYFGPGTRLTVL.

V usage is TRBV5-4 and J usage is TRBJ2-5; 11 nucleotides match TRBD2. There are 17 residues in the CDR3. V was pared by 4 bases and J by 1 base, with 9 bases of the junction left unmatched. Germline assignment: CDR1 SGHNT and CDR2 YYREEE (reference sequence). Written as DNA, the CDR3 is TGTGCCAGCAGCCCAAATGTAGCGGGGGGGCCCCAAGAGACCCAGTACTTC. This translates into CASSPNVAGGPQETQYF.

The genes are TRBV9 and TRBJ2-4; D is possibly TRBD2 (6 bases). Germline lookup yields CDR1 SGDLS and CDR2 YYNGEE. This CDR3 is 16 amino acids long. Trimming left V 4 bases short and J 8 bases short, with 22 bases between. CDR3 sequence (DNA): TGTGCCAGCAGCATCCGACCGTTCGGGGGTGTGGACATTCAGTACTTC. Its translation: CASSIRPFGGVDIQYF.

The V gene is TRBV7-9, the J gene TRBJ2-7; TRBD2 is a possible D gene (6 bases). The V end was cut by 11 bases, the J end by 4 bases, with 15 bases between. The CDR3 covers 12 residues. CDR1 is SEHNR, CDR2 FQNEAQ, per germline (reference sequence). The CDR3 nucleotides read TGTGCCTCGGGTCCGGGGGAGTACGAGCAGTACTTC. It translates to CASGPGEYEQYF.

The CDR3 DNA sequence: TGTGCCAGTGTCCCTCCGGGACAGGGGAGTGAAAAACTGTTTTTT. Its translation: CASVPPGQGSEKLFF. This sequence joins TRBV25-1 and TRBJ1-4, with 10 bases fitting TRBD1. Germline CDR1 and CDR2: MGHDK and SYGVNS. The ends lost 9 bases at V and 7 bases at J; junction bases unmatched: 11. The CDR3 spans 15 residues.

For the CDR3, the DNA is TGTGCCAGCAGCTTAGAGGGCGTCACTGAAGCTTTCTTT. It yields the protein CASSLEGVTEAFF. V usage is TRBV11-3 and J usage is TRBJ1-1; D is undetermined. This CDR3 has 13 amino acids. Trimming removed 0 bases from V and 4 bases from J, with 6 bases in between. CDR1 SGHNT and CDR2 YENEEA come from the germline V gene.

The DNA for the CDR3 is TGTGCCAGCAGGGCCGACAGGGGTAGCAATCAGCCCCAGCATTTT. Protein sequence: CASRADRGSNQPQHF. The chain employs TRBV27 and TRBJ1-5; 8 bases match TRBD1. This CDR3 has 15 residues. The V segment lost 6 bases and the J segment 0 bases; nucleotides outside the gene matches: 4. The germline CDR1 and CDR2 sequences are MNHEY and SMNVEV (reference sequence).

This clone was recorded a few times. This chain uses TRBV7-2 with TRBJ1-2, with D unclear. CDR3 size: 15 residues. The V gene's germline CDR1 is SGHTA and CDR2 FQGNSA. V dropped 5 bases and J dropped 3 bases, with 16 bases sitting between them. Here the CDR3 reads CASSPRAYEDYGYTF. CDR3 coding DNA: TGTGCCAGCAGCCCGAGGGCTTACGAAGACTATGGCTACACCTTC.

The gene calls are TRBV18 and TRBJ2-7; TRBD1 matches 8 bases. With 5 bases clipped from V and 0 bases from J, the junction kept 6 bases outside the gene matches. There are 15 residues in the CDR3. From germline, CDR1 is KGHSH and CDR2 LQKENI. The CDR3 region is CASSSDRETSYEQYF. The CDR3 DNA reads as TGTGCCAGCTCATCGGACAGGGAGACCTCCTACGAGCAGTACTTC.

V is TRBV5-1 and J is TRBJ2-3; possible D gene TRBD2, 6 bases. The length of the CDR3 is 19 residues. Germline assignment: CDR1 SGHRS and CDR2 YFSETQ. Trimming removed 3 bases at V and 5 bases at J, with 28 bases between. The CDR3 spells CASSSGTAWGEPRKDTQYF. The DNA of the CDR3 is TGCGCCAGCAGCTCAGGGACGGCGTGGGGGGAGCCGAGGAAAGATACGCAGTATTTT.

CDR3 residues: CASSRDSDNSPLHF. CDR3 sequence (DNA): TGTGCCAGCTCACGGGACAGCGATAATTCACCCCTCCACTTT. The chain employs TRBV18 and TRBJ1-6, with 7 nucleotides matching TRBD1. V dropped 4 bases and J dropped 5; count of bases not matched to a gene: 2. This CDR3 contains 14 residues. Germline lookup yields CDR1 KGHSH and CDR2 LQKENI.

V and J are TRBV7-9 and TRBJ1-4, with a possible D match to TRBD1 (5 bases). The germline gives CDR1 SEHNR, CDR2 FQNEAQ (reference sequence). V lost 4 bases to trimming and J lost 7 bases, with 19 bases between them. The CDR3 runs to 16 residues. The CDR3 loop is CASSSLGTSSGEKLFF. The CDR3 DNA sequence: TGTGCCAGCAGCTCCCTGGGGACCTCATCGGGTGAAAAACTGTTTTTT.

This clone has a count of ten or more. The chain combines TRBV14 with TRBJ2-1; D perhaps matches TRBD2 (5 bases). V was shortened by 6 bases and J by 7 bases, with 13 bases between the two germline ends. The V gene's germline CDR1 is SGHDN and CDR2 FVKESK. The CDR3 length is 13 residues. The CDR3 reads CASSLDGVNEQFF. As DNA, the CDR3 is TGTGCCAGCAGTCTGGACGGGGTGAATGAGCAGTTCTTC. Full variable domain (rest looked up from reference TRBV14 and TRBJ2-1): EAGVTQFPSHSVIEKGQTVTLRCDPISGHDNLYWYRRVMGKEIKFLLHFVKESKQDESGMPNNRFLAERTGGTYSTLKVQPAELEDSGVYFCASSLDGVNEQFFGPGTRLTVL.

V usage is TRBV6-5 and J usage is TRBJ2-1; D not certain. CDR1 and CDR2 (germline): MNHEY, SVGAGI. This CDR3 spans 14 amino acids. Trimming cost V 9 bases and J 5 bases, with 17 bases left between them. The chain's CDR3 is CASRTVSPNNEQFF. The CDR3 nucleotides are TGTGCCAGTAGAACAGTTTCCCCTAACAATGAGCAGTTCTTC.

This chain uses TRBV29-1 with TRBJ2-1; D may correspond to TRBD1 or TRBD2 (5 bases each). V was trimmed by 4 bases and J by 4 bases, leaving 17 bases between them. The CDR3 length is 15 residues. From germline, CDR1 is SQVTM and CDR2 ANQGSEA. The CDR3 sequence is CSVAGQGTRYNEQFF. As DNA, the CDR3 is TGCAGCGTTGCGGGGCAGGGCACCAGGTACAATGAGCAGTTCTTC.